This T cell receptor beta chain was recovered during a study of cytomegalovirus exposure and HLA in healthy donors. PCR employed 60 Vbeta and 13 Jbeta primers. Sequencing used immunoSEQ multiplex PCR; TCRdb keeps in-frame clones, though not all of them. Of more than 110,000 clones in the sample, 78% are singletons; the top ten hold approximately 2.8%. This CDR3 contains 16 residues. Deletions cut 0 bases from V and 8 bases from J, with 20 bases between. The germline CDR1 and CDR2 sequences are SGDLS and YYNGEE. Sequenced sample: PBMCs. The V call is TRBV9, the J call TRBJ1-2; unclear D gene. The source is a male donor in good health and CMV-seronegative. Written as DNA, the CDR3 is TGTGCCAGCAGCGTAGATTCTGCGGCCGCAAGATGGGGCTACACCTTC. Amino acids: CASSVDSAAARWGYTF.